These 30 T cell receptor beta chains came from one sample sequenced in a study of OX40 agonist ivuxolimab in advanced cancers. Profiling relied on immunoSEQ multiplex PCR, and the TCRdb table lists in-frame clones only, not all of them. The table lists approximately 62,000 clones, about 89% of them singletons, with roughly an eighth in the top ten. Sequencing used CD4+ or CD8+ T cells sorted from blood, obtained in a trial of the OX40 agonist ivuxolimab. The receptors were sampled from an adult with an advanced solid tumor such as melanoma, head and neck, liver or kidney cancer.

V gene TRBV19 combines with J gene TRBJ2-1; the D is unclear. From germline, CDR1 is LNHDA and CDR2 SQIVND (reference sequence). The V end lost 2 bases, the J end lost 0 bases, and 11 bases lay between the germline ends. This CDR3 has 16 residues. The CDR3 bases are TGTGCCAGTAGTATATTTCACCTGAGCTCCTACAATGAGCAGTTCTTC. It specifies CASSIFHLSSYNEQFF.

This CDR3 is CASSQGQGSRTEAFF. CDR3 DNA: TGTGCCAGCAGCCAGGGACAGGGGTCGAGGACTGAAGCTTTCTTT. The chain uses TRBV28 and TRBJ1-1; 10 bases align to TRBD1. The V and J ends lost 6 bases and 5 bases, in that order; junction bases with no gene match: 9. This CDR3 has 15 residues. Germline V gene data show CDR1 as MDHEN and CDR2 as SYDVKM.

This rearrangement joins TRBV9 to TRBJ1-1; TRBD1 is a possible D gene (5 bases). CDR3 length: 13 amino acids. V was shortened by 3 bases and J by 4 bases, with 10 bases between the two germline ends. Per the germline V gene, CDR1 is SGDLS and CDR2 is YYNGEE. CDR3 sequence reads: CASSAREGTEAFF. CDR3 nucleotide sequence: TGTGCCAGCAGCGCCAGGGAGGGCACTGAAGCTTTCTTT.

The chain is built from TRBV25-1 and TRBJ1-4, with D hard to call. The CDR3 spans 14 residues. V was trimmed by 3 bases and J by 4 bases, leaving 9 bases between them. Germline assignment: CDR1 MGHDK and CDR2 SYGVNS. CDR3 coding DNA: TGTGCCAGCAGTGACGGGCAGTATAATGAAAAACTGTTTTTT. Translated, it gives CASSDGQYNEKLFF.

This clone appeared a few times. This chain uses TRBV19 with TRBJ1-5, with a weak D call TRBD1 (6 bases). V was cut by 3 bases and J by 1 base, with 10 bases left in between. CDR3 size: 15 residues. The germline gives CDR1 LNHDA, CDR2 SQIVND (reference sequence). CDR3 sequence reads: CASSIWDTSNQPQHF. CDR3 DNA sequence: TGTGCCAGTAGTATTTGGGACACAAGCAATCAGCCCCAGCATTTT. The whole variable domain, remainder taken from reference TRBV19 and TRBJ1-5, is DGGITQSPKYLFRKEGQNVTLSCEQNLNHDAMYWYRQDPGQGLRLIYYSQIVNDFQKGDIAEGYSVSREKKESFPLTVTSAQKNPTAFYLCASSIWDTSNQPQHFGDGTRLSIL.

This chain joins TRBV9 and TRBJ2-3, with TRBD2 as a possible D gene (6 bases). There are 14 residues in the CDR3. The V end was cut by 2 bases, the J end by 2 bases, with 9 bases between. CDR1 is SGDLS and CDR2 is YYNGEE in the germline V gene. In nucleotides, the CDR3 is TGTGCCAGCAGCGTCTCGGGACTCACAGATACGCAGTATTTT. Its protein is CASSVSGLTDTQYF.

The chain carries TRBV30 and TRBJ1-4, with no clear D. V lost 3 bases, J lost 5 bases, and 16 bases lay in between. This CDR3 has 15 amino acids. CDR1 and CDR2 from the germline V gene are GTSNPN and SVGIG (reference sequence). This chain's CDR3 is CAWRGSDVSNEKLFF. The CDR3 DNA sequence: TGTGCCTGGAGGGGGTCAGACGTATCCAATGAAAAACTGTTTTTT.

CDR3 region: CASSPSVPSNEQFF. The CDR3 bases are TGTGCCAGCAGTCCTTCGGTCCCGAGCAATGAGCAGTTCTTC. This chain links TRBV6-5 with TRBJ2-1; D is uncertain. The V gene lost 5 bases and the J gene lost 6 bases, with 14 bases spanning the gap. This CDR3 spans 14 amino acids. CDR1 MNHEY and CDR2 SVGAGI come from the germline V gene.

CDR3: CASSSWGLNTEAFF. DNA for the CDR3: TGTGCCAGCAGTTCATGGGGCCTGAACACTGAAGCTTTCTTT. V and J are TRBV6-5 and TRBJ1-1, with a tentative D call TRBD1 (5 bases). Per the germline V gene, CDR1 is MNHEY and CDR2 is SVGAGI. This CDR3 comprises 14 residues. V lost 4 bases and J lost 0, with 9 bases in between.

The rearrangement links TRBV14 to TRBJ2-3, with D possibly matching TRBD2 (5 bases). The CDR3 spans 16 residues. Germline-derived CDR1 and CDR2 are SGHDN and FVKESK. Deletions cut 4 bases from V and 3 bases from J, with 17 bases between. CDR3 in amino acids: CASSPGYSEETDTQYF. The CDR3 DNA sequence: TGTGCCAGCAGCCCGGGGTATAGCGAGGAAACAGATACGCAGTATTTT.

The chain is built from TRBV7-9 and TRBJ2-2, with TRBD1 matching over 9 bases. From germline, CDR1 is SEHNR and CDR2 FQNEAQ (reference sequence). This CDR3 has 15 residues. The J segment lost 5 bases and the V segment lost 3 bases, leaving 4 bases of the junction unmatched. Here the CDR3 reads CASSLWDRATGELFF. Written as DNA, the CDR3 is TGTGCCAGCAGCTTGTGGGACAGGGCTACCGGGGAGCTGTTTTTT.

This chain joins TRBV7-6 and TRBJ2-4; 7 positions match TRBD2. The CDR3 covers 17 residues. Germline-derived CDR1 and CDR2 are SGHVS and FNYEAQ. Trimming cost V 5 bases and J 2 bases; bases outside gene matches: 12. CDR3 sequence reads: CASSPGPSGYSKNIQYF. The CDR3 DNA is TGTGCCAGCAGCCCAGGCCCTAGCGGTTATTCCAAAAACATTCAGTACTTC.

The chain is built from TRBV7-9 and TRBJ2-7; TRBD1 matches at 8 bases. J gave up 4 bases and V 4 bases, and 9 bases lay outside the gene matches. The CDR3 has 15 amino acids. Per germline, CDR1 SEHNR and CDR2 FQNEAQ (reference sequence). This CDR3 is CASSYYDRGDYEQYF. CDR3 sequence (DNA): TGTGCCAGCAGCTACTACGACAGGGGTGATTACGAGCAGTACTTC.

The V call is TRBV10-3, the J call TRBJ2-7; D possibly corresponds to TRBD1 (6 bases). Germline CDR1 ENHRY, CDR2 SYGVKD. The CDR3 covers 14 residues. V lost 4 bases to trimming and J lost 1 base, with 11 bases between them. The CDR3 nucleotides read TGTGCCATCAGTGCCGCAGGGGTTTCCTACGAGCAGTACTTC. As protein: CAISAAGVSYEQYF.

This sequence joins TRBV7-9 and TRBJ2-1; 7 bases match TRBD2. After removal of 4 bases from V and 10 bases from J, the junction contained 1 base not matched to a gene. This CDR3 comprises 11 residues. Per the germline V gene, CDR1 is SEHNR and CDR2 is FQNEAQ (reference sequence). The CDR3 loop is CASSSGREQFF. CDR3 bases: TGTGCCAGCAGCTCCGGGAGGGAGCAGTTCTTC. The full variable domain, in which reference TRBV7-9 and TRBJ2-1 provide the parts outside the CDR3, is DTGVSQNPRHKITKRGQNVTFRCDPISEHNRLYWYRQTLGQGPEFLTYFQNEAQLEKSRLLSDRFSAERPKGSFSTLEIQRTEQGDSAMYLCASSSGREQFFGPGTRLTVL.

The V gene is TRBV19, the J gene TRBJ2-1; TRBD2 matches at 8 bases. Trimming removed 0 bases from V and 7 bases from J; junction bases left unmatched: 8. Germline V gene sequence: CDR1 LNHDA, CDR2 SQIVND (reference sequence). This CDR3 is built from 16 residues. The CDR3 nucleotides read TGTGCCAGTAGTATAGATCGGAGCGGGAGTATGAATGAGCAGTTCTTC. As protein: CASSIDRSGSMNEQFF.

This clone was observed a few times. V is TRBV16 and J is TRBJ1-1, with a tentative D call TRBD1 (5 bases). Germline V gene data show CDR1 as KGHSY and CDR2 as FQNENV. This CDR3 spans 14 amino acids. The germline V and J ends were trimmed by 2 bases and 1 base, with 8 bases remaining between them. CDR3 residues: CASSQDRANTEAFF. CDR3 DNA sequence: TGTGCCAGCAGCCAAGACAGAGCGAACACTGAAGCTTTCTTT.

CDR3 amino acids: CASSPLVSGSTDTQYF. As DNA, the CDR3 is TGTGCCAGCAGTCCCCTAGTTAGCGGGAGTACAGATACGCAGTATTTT. V and J are TRBV27 and TRBJ2-3; 9 bases are a match to TRBD2. Germline trimming cut 5 bases from V and 3 bases from J; bases unmatched to any gene: 9. The germline V gene has CDR1 MNHEY and CDR2 SMNVEV (reference sequence). The CDR3 covers 16 residues.

This chain links TRBV11-2 with TRBJ2-5; a possible D gene is TRBD1 (5 bases). Trimming cost V 2 bases and J 3 bases, with 13 bases left between them. There are 15 residues in the CDR3. From germline, CDR1 is SGHAT and CDR2 FQNNGV. The CDR3 region is CASSLRQGGEETQYF. In DNA form, the CDR3 reads TGTGCCAGCAGCTTAAGGCAGGGTGGGGAAGAGACCCAGTACTTC.

The chain joins TRBV4-3 to TRBJ2-3; 13 bases align to TRBD2. V lost 3 bases, J lost 1 base, and 1 base stayed unmatched. The CDR3 runs to 16 residues. Germline CDR1 LGHNA, CDR2 YSLEER. This chain's CDR3 is CASSQGLAGRTDTQYF. DNA of the CDR3: TGCGCCAGCAGCCAGGGACTAGCGGGACGCACAGATACGCAGTATTTT.

This clone was recorded once. This chain joins TRBV5-8 and TRBJ1-5; D call uncertain. Germline V gene lookup returns CDR1 SGHTS and CDR2 YDEGEE. The CDR3 runs to 13 residues. V shed 3 bases and J shed 3 bases, with 7 bases lying between them. In DNA, the CDR3 is TGTGCCAGCAGCTGGGAGATCAATCAGCCCCAGCATTTT. Its protein product is CASSWEINQPQHF.

This chain joins TRBV7-9 and TRBJ2-3, with TRBD2 as a possible D gene (6 bases). The germline V and J ends were trimmed by 6 bases and 4 bases, with 20 bases remaining between them. Germline V gene data show CDR1 as SEHNR and CDR2 as FQNEAQ (reference sequence). This CDR3 has 16 amino acids. The CDR3 sequence: CASSPRETSNSDTQYF. CDR3 coding DNA: TGTGCCAGCAGTCCCCGGGAGACTAGTAATTCAGATACGCAGTATTTT.

The chain joins TRBV7-9 to TRBJ2-3; D call uncertain. In germline, CDR1 is SEHNR, CDR2 FQNEAQ (reference sequence). The CDR3 loop spans 16 amino acids. The ends were cut back, 0 bases at V and 2 bases at J, with 12 bases in the middle. CDR3 protein: CASSLALRLLTDTQYF. In DNA form, the CDR3 reads TGTGCCAGCAGCTTAGCGCTGAGACTCCTCACAGATACGCAGTATTTT.

This sequence joins TRBV6-1 and TRBJ2-1, with TRBD2 matching 10 bases. The length of the CDR3 is 17 residues. The V gene end was trimmed by 4 bases and the J gene end by 9 bases; junction bases not matched to a gene: 15. Germline CDR1 reads MNHNS; CDR2 reads SASEGT. CDR3 nucleotide sequence: TGTGCCAGCAGTGGAACTTGGGGACTAGCGAGGTCGGGTGAGCAGTTCTTC. Its translation: CASSGTWGLARSGEQFF.

V usage is TRBV19 and J usage is TRBJ2-3, with 8 bases matching TRBD2. The J segment lost 4 bases and the V segment lost 1 base, leaving 4 bases of the junction unmatched. Germline assignment: CDR1 LNHDA and CDR2 SQIVND (reference sequence). This CDR3 has 15 residues. This CDR3 is CASSIGGRSSDTQYF. The CDR3 nucleotides are TGTGCCAGTAGTATAGGCGGGAGGTCTTCAGATACGCAGTATTTT.

The chain couples TRBV9 to TRBJ2-1; TRBD2 might be the D (6 bases). This CDR3 has 16 amino acids. Germline assignment: CDR1 SGDLS and CDR2 YYNGEE. V was trimmed by 0 bases and J by 5 bases, leaving 15 bases between them. CDR3 DNA sequence: TGTGCCAGCAGCGTAGGCGGGGCAAGAACCAACAATGAGCAGTTCTTC. Translated: CASSVGGARTNNEQFF.

V gene TRBV30 combines with J gene TRBJ2-1, with D possibly being TRBD1 (6 bases). V was clipped by 5 bases and J by 7 bases, with 18 bases between them. The CDR3 is 14 residues long. Germline V lookup: CDR1 GTSNPN, CDR2 SVGIG (reference sequence). The chain's CDR3 is CAWSGHPLRNEQFF. Here the CDR3 DNA reads TGTGCCTGGTCGGGACACCCCCTTAGAAATGAGCAGTTCTTC.

The table lists this clone with a count of one. This chain uses TRBV7-9 with TRBJ1-2; possibly TRBD1 for D (6 bases). CDR1 is SEHNR and CDR2 is FQNEAQ in the germline V gene (reference sequence). This CDR3 is 17 amino acids long. Trimming cost V 4 bases and J 2 bases, with 20 bases left between them. The chain's CDR3 is CASSSPRGPRPNYGYTF. As DNA, the CDR3 is TGTGCCAGCAGCTCACCCAGGGGACCCCGGCCAAACTATGGCTACACCTTC.

The CDR3 sequence is CASSPASGEHNEQFF. CDR3 in DNA: TGTGCCAGCAGCCCTGCTAGCGGGGAACACAATGAGCAGTTCTTC. The V gene is TRBV7-9, the J gene TRBJ2-1, with 9 nucleotides matching TRBD2. The junction had 7 bases not matched to a gene; V was cut back by 5 bases and J by 5 bases. The CDR3 has 15 amino acids. The germline V gene has CDR1 SEHNR and CDR2 FQNEAQ (reference sequence). Drawing the rest from reference TRBV7-9 and TRBJ2-1, the complete variable domain is DTGVSQNPRHKITKRGQNVTFRCDPISEHNRLYWYRQTLGQGPEFLTYFQNEAQLEKSRLLSDRFSAERPKGSFSTLEIQRTEQGDSAMYLCASSPASGEHNEQFFGPGTRLTVL.

CDR3: CASSDPLTGQDYGYTF. The CDR3 DNA sequence: TGTGCCAGCAGTGACCCTTTGACAGGGCAGGACTATGGCTACACCTTC. The chain employs TRBV6-1 and TRBJ1-2, with 7 bases that match TRBD1. Per the germline V gene, CDR1 is MNHNS and CDR2 is SASEGT. The CDR3 has 16 amino acids. The J segment lost 3 bases and the V segment lost 3 bases, leaving 10 bases of the junction unmatched.